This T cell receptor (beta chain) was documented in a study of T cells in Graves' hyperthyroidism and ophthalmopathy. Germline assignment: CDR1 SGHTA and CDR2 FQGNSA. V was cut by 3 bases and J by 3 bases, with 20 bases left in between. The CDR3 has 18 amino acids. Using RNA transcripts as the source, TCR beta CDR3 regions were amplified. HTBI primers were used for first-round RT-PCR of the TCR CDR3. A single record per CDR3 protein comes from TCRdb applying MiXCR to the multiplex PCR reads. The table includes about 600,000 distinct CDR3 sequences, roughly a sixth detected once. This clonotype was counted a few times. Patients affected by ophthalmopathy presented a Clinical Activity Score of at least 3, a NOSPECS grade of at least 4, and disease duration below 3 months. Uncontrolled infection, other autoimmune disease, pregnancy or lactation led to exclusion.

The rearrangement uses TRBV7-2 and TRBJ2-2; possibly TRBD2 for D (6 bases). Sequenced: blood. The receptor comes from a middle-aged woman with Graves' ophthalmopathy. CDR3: CASSLGFERAGYTGELFF. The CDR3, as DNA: TGTGCCAGCAGCTTGGGGTTTGAGCGAGCGGGCTACACCGGGGAGCTGTTTTTT.